This TCR beta chain originates from a study of HIV-infected patients and healthy controls. This clonotype was counted at least ten times. TCRdb redid the calling of the 5' RACE reads with MiXCR, one entry per CDR3 protein. This repertoire shows 70,000 or so distinct CDR3 sequences, about 16% found once; its top ten account for 4.5% to 7%. The CDR3 runs to 16 residues. CDR1 and CDR2 from the germline V gene are SGHTA and FQGNSA. Trimming took 3 bases from V and 5 from J, leaving 18 bases between them. This receptor was obtained from a human donor in good health. V and J are TRBV7-2 and TRBJ2-3, with D perhaps matching TRBD1 or TRBD2 (5 bases each). Sequenced material: CD4+ T cells from blood. The DNA of the CDR3 is TGTGCCAGCAGCTTCCACGGGACGCAGGGTTTAGATACGCAGTATTTT. It codes for CASSFHGTQGLDTQYF. The whole variable domain, remainder taken from reference TRBV7-2 and TRBJ2-3, is GAGVSQSPSNKVTEKGKDVELRCDPISGHTALYWYRQSLGQGLEFLIYFQGNSAPDKSGLPSDRFSAERTGGSVSTLTIQRTQQEDSAVYLCASSFHGTQGLDTQYFGPGTRLTVL.